This TCR beta chain was captured in a study of blood T cells in healthy people across ages. This clonotype was found a few times. Antigen specificity is unknown. This CDR3 spans 14 amino acids. V dropped 4 bases and J dropped 1 base, with 12 bases sitting between them. Germline CDR1 is SGHTS and CDR2 is YDEGEE. A second PCR of 7 to 11 cycles used a sample-barcoded 5' primer and a J-beta primer mix. Via MiXCR, TCRdb re-called the 5' RACE reads, giving one row per CDR3 protein. Among about 640,000 distinct CDR3 sequences listed, 58% were seen once. Study-wide results and limits: PBMCs went unsorted, and a conclusive naive versus antigen-experienced comparison was therefore prevented.

The chain employs TRBV5-8 and TRBJ2-7; TRBD2 might be the D (5 bases). The sample consisted of blood. The sequence came from a man in his sixties in good health. Here the CDR3 reads CASSRGPGSYEQYF. Written as DNA, the CDR3 is TGTGCCAGCAGCCGAGGACCGGGATCCTACGAGCAGTACTTC.